The subject of this entry is one T cell receptor beta chain. What it binds is not known. This entry is derived from a study of T cells expressing NK-cell markers. About the research overall: Investigators obtained TCR beta repertoires from sorted CD3+CD56+NKG2C+, CD3+CD56+NKG2C- and CD3+CD56-NKG2C+ T cells.

Germline V gene data show CDR1 as SGHAT and CDR2 as FQNNGV. The CDR3 is 17 amino acids. General study findings and limits: Expanded NKG2C+ T cell clones were not confirmed as HCMV-specific. The CD3+CD56-NKG2C+ fraction of several donors was also led by these clonotypes. Of the CD8+ T cell pool in several donors, roughly 1.0-8% was accounted for by dominant NKG2C+ clonotypes.

TCRdb re-called the 5' RACE reads, yielding one record per CDR3 amino acid sequence without DNA. Across 130,000 to 150,000 distinct CDR3 sequences, the top ten clones capture 9.5% to 15% of the sample. The receptor's source is a young man in good health. The specimen was blood T cells: a sorted CD56 or NKG2C T cell subset, CD4+ or CD8+ T cells, or bulk PBMC T cells (not recorded which). The chain combines TRBV11-2 with TRBJ2-1. The CDR3 here is CASSLELAGGPYNEQFF.